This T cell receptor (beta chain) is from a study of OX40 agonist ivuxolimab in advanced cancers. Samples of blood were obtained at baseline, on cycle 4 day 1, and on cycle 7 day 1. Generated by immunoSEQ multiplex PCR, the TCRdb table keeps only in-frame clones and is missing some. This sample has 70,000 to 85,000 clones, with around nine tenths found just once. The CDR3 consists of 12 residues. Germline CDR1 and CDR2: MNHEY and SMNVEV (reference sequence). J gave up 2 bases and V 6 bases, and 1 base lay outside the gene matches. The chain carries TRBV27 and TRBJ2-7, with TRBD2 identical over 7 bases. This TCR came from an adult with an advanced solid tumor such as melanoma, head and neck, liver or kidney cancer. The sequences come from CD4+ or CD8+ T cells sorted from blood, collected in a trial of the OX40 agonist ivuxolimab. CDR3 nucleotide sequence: TGTGCCAGCAGGCGGGAGACCTACGAGCAGTACTTC. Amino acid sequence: CASRRETYEQYF.